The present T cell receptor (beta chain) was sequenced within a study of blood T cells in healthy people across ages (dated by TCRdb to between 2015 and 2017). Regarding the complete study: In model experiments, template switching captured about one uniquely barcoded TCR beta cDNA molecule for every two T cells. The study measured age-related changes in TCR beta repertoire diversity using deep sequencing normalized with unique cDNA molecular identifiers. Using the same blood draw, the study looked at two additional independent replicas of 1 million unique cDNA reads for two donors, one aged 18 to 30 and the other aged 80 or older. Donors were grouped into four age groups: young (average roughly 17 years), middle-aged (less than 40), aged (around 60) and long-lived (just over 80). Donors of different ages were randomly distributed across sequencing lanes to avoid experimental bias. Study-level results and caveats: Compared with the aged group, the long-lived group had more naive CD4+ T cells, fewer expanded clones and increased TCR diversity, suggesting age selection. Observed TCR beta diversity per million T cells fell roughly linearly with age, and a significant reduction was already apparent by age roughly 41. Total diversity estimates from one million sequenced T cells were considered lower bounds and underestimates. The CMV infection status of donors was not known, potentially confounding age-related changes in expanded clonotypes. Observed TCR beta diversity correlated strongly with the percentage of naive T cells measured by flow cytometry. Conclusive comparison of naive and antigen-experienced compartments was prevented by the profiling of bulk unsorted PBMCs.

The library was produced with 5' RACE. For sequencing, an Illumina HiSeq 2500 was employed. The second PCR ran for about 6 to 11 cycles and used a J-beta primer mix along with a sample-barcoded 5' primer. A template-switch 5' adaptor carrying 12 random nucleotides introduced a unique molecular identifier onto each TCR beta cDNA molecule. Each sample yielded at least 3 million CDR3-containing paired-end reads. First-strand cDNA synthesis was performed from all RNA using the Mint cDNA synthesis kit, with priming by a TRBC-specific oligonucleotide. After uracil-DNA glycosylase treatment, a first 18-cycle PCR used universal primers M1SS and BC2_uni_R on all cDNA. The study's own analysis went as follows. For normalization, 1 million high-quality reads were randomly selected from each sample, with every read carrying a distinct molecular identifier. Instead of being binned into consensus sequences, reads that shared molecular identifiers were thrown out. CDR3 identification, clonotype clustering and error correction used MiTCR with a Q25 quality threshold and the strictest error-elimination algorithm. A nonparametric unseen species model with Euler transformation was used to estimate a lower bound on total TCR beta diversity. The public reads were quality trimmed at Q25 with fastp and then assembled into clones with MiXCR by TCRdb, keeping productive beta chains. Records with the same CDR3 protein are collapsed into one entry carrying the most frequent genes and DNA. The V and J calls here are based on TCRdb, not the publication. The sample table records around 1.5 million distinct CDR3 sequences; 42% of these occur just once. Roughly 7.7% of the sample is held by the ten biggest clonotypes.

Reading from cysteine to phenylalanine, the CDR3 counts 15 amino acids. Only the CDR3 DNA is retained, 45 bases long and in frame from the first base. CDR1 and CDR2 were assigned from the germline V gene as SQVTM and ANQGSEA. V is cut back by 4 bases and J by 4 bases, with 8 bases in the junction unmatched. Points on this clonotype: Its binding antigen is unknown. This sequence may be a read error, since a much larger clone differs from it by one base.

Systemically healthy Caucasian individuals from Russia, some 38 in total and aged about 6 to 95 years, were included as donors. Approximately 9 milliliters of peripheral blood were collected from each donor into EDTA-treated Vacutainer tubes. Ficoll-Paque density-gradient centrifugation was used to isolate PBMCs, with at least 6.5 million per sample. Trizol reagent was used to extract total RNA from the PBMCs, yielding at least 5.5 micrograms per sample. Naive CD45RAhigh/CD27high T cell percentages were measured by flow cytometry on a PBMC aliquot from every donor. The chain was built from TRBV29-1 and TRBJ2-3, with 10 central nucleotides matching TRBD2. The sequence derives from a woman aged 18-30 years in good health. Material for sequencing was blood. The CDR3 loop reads CSVGAASGGPDTQYF. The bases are TGCAGCGTTGGGGCGGCTAGCGGGGGTCCAGATACGCAGTATTTT.